The present T cell receptor (beta chain) was sequenced within a study of PD-1 blockade in mismatch repair-deficient tumors. Study in general: Enrolled about 2012-2017, patients had progressing, pretreated mismatch repair-deficient cancers of approximately 13 types. Broader study findings: Tumor-resident clones, often undetectable pretreatment in blood, expanded then contracted after pembrolizumab.

The CDR3 length is 15 residues. CDR1 is MGHRA and CDR2 is YSYEKL in the germline V gene. V shed 2 bases, J shed 0 bases, and the junction held 4 bases outside the gene matches. All patients were mismatch repair deficient, assessed by either PCR or immunohistochemistry. Method: immunoSEQ multiplex PCR; TCRdb's copy keeps in-frame clones and lacks some. The repertoire consists of about 110,000 clones, with roughly 80% occurring once and the leading ten covering about 4.7%. As regards this clone: What it recognizes is unknown.

This clonotype was obtained from an adult with mismatch repair-deficient cancer. The J gene is TRBJ2-7, the V gene TRBV4-1; 7 bases match TRBD1. The sequencing used peripheral blood, collected 60 weeks after starting pembrolizumab. CDR3 DNA: TGCGCCAGCAGCCAAAATACAGGGGCCTCCTACGAGCAGTACTTC. Protein product: CASSQNTGASYEQYF.